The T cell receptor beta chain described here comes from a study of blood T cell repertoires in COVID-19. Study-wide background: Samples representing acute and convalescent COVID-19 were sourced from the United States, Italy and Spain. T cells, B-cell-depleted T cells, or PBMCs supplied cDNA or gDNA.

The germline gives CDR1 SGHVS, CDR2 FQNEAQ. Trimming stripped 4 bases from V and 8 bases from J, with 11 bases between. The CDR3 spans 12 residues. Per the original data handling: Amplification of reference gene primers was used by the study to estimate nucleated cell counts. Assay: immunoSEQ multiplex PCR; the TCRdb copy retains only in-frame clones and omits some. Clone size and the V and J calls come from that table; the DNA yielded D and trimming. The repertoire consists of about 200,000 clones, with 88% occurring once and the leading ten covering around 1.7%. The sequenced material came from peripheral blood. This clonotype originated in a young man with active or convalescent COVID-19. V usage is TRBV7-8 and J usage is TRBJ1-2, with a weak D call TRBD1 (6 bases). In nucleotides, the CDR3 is TGTGCCAGCAGCTATGGACAGTCGGGCTACACCTTC. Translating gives CASSYGQSGYTF.